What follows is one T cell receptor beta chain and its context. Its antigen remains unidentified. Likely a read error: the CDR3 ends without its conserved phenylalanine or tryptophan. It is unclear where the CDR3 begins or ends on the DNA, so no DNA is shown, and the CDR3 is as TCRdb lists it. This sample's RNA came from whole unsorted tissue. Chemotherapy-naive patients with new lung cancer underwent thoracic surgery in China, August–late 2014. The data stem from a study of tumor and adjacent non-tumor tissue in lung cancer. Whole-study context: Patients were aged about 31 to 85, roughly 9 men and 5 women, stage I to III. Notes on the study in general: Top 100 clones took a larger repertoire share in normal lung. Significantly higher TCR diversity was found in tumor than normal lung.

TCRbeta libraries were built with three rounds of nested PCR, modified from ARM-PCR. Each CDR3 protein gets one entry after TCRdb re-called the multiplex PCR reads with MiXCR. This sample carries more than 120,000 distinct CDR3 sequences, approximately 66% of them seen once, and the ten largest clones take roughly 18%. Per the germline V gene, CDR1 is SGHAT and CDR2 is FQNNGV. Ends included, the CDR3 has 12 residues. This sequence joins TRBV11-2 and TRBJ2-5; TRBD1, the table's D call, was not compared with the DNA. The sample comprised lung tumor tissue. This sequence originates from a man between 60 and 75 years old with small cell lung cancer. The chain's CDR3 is CASSVTGTLECC.